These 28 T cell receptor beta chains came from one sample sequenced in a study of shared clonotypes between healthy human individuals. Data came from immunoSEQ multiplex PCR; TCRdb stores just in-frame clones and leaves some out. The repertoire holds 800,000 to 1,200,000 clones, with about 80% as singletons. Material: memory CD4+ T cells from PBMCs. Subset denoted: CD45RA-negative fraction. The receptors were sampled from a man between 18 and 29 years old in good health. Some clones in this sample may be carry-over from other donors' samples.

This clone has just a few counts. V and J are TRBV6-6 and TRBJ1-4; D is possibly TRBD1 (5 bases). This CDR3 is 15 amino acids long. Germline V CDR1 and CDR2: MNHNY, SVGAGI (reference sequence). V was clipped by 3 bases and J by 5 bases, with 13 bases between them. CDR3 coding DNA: TGTGCCAGCAGTTATGACGGGGCCCCCAATGAAAAACTGTTTTTT. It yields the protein CASSYDGAPNEKLFF.

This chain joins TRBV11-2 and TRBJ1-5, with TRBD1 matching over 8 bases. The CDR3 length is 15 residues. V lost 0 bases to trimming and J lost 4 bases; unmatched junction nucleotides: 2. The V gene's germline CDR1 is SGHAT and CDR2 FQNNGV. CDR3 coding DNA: TGTGCCAGCAGCTTAGATAGACAGGGGAATCAGCCCCAGCATTTT. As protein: CASSLDRQGNQPQHF.

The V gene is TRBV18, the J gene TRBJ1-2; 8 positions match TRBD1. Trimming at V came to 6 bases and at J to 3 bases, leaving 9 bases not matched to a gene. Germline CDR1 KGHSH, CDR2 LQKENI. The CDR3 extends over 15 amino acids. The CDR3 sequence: CASSLLGQGDYGYTF. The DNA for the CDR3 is TGTGCCAGCTCCCTACTCGGACAGGGCGACTATGGCTACACCTTC.

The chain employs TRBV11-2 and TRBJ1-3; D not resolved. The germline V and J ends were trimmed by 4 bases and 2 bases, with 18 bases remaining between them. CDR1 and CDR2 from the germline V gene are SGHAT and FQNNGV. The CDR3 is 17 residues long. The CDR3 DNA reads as TGTGCCAGCAGCTCCCCACTCGACACCTATCCTGGAAACACCATATATTTT. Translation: CASSSPLDTYPGNTIYF.

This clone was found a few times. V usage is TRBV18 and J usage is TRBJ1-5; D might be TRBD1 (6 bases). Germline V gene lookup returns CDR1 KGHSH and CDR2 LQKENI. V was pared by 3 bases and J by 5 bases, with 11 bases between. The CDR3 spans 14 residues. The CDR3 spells CASSPTGFDQPQHF. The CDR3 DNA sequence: TGTGCCAGCTCACCTACAGGGTTTGATCAGCCCCAGCATTTT.

CDR3 sequence: CASSLYQLATNEQFF. In DNA, the CDR3 is TGTGCCAGCAGCTTATATCAACTAGCGACCAATGAGCAGTTCTTC. The V gene is TRBV7-8, the J gene TRBJ2-1; 7 bases are a match to TRBD2. The V segment lost 2 bases and the J segment 6 bases; nucleotides outside the gene matches: 7. This CDR3 comprises 15 residues. The V gene's germline CDR1 is SGHVS and CDR2 FQNEAQ.

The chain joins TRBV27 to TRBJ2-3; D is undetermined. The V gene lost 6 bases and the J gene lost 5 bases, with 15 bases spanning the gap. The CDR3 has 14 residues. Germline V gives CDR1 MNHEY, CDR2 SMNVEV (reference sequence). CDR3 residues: CASRLNGRGDTQYF. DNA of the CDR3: TGTGCCAGCAGACTAAACGGACGAGGAGATACGCAGTATTTT.

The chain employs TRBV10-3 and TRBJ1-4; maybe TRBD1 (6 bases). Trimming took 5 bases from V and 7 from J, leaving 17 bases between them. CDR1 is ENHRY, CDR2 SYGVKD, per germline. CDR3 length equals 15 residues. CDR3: CAISTGHAGVEKLFF. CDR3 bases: TGTGCCATCAGTACGGGACATGCAGGAGTTGAAAAACTGTTTTTT.

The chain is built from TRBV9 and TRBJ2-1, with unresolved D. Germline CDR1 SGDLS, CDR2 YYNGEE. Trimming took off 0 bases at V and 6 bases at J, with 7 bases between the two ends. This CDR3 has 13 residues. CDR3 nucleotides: TGTGCCAGCAGCGTAGCTGAGATCAATGAGCAGTTCTTC. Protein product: CASSVAEINEQFF. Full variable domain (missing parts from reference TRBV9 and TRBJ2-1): DSGVTQTPKHLITATGQRVTLRCSPRSGDLSVYWYQQSLDQGLQFLIQYYNGEERAKGNILERFSAQQFPDLHSELNLSSLELGDSALYFCASSVAEINEQFFGPGTRLTVL.

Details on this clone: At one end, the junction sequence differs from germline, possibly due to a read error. The CDR3 spells CASSPTLGGYSEQFF. CDR3 sequence (DNA): TGTGCCAGCTCACCAACCCTAGGAGGTTACAGTGAGCAGTTCTTC. J is TRBJ2-1 and V is TRBV18; tentative D call: TRBD2 (5 bases). Germline lookup yields CDR1 KGHSH and CDR2 LQKENI. This CDR3 has 15 residues.

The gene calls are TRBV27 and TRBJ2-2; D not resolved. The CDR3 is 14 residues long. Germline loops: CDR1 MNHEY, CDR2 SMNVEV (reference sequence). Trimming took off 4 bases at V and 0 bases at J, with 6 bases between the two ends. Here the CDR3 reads CASSYGTNTGELFF. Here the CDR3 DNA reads TGTGCCAGCAGTTACGGCACGAACACCGGGGAGCTGTTTTTT.

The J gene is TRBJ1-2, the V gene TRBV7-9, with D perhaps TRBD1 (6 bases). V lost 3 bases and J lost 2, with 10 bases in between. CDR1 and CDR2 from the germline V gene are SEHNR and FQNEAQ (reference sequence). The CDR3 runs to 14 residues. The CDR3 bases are TGTGCCAGCAGCTTTACGGACAGCAACTATGGCTACACCTTC. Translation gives CASSFTDSNYGYTF.

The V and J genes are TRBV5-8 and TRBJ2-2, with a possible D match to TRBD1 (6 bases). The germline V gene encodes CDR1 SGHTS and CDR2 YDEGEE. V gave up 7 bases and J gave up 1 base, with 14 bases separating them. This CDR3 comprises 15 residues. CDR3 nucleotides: TGTGCCAGCTTTCCGGGACATGAGAACACCGGGGAGCTGTTTTTT. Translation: CASFPGHENTGELFF.

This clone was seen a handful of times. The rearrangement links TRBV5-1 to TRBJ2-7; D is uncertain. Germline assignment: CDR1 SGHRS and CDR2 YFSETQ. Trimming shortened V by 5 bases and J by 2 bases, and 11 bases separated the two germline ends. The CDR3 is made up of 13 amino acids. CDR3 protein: CASRATATYEQYF. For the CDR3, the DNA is TGCGCCAGCAGGGCCACAGCAACCTACGAGCAGTACTTC. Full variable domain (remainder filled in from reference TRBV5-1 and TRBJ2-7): KAGVTQTPRYLIKTRGQQVTLSCSPISGHRSVSWYQQTPGQGLQFLFEYFSETQRNKGNFPGRFSGRQFSNSRSEMNVSTLELGDSALYLCASRATATYEQYFGPGTRLTVT.

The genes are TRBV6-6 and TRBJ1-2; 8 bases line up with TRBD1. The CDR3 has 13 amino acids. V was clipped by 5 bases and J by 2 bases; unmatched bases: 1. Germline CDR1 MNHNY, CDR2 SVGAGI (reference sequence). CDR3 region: CASSRDRNYGYTF. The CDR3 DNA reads TGTGCCAGCAGTCGGGACAGGAACTATGGCTACACCTTC.

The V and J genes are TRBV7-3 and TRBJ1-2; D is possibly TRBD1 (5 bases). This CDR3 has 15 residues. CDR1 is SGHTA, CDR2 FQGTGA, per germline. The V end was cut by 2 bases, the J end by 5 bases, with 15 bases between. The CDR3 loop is CASSLAKKGPYGYTF. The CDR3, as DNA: TGTGCCAGCAGCTTAGCGAAGAAGGGGCCATATGGCTACACCTTC.

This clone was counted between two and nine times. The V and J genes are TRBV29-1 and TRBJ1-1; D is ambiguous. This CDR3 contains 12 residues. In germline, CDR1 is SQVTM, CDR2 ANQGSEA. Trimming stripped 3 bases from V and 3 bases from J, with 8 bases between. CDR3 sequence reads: CSVEGRDTEAFF. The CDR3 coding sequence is TGCAGCGTTGAGGGGAGGGACACTGAAGCTTTCTTT. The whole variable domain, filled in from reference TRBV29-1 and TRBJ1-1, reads SAVISQKPSRDICQRGTSLTIQCQVDSQVTMMFWYRQQPGQSLTLIATANQGSEATYESGFVIDKFPISRPNLTFSTLTVSNMSPEDSSIYLCSVEGRDTEAFFGQGTRLTVV.

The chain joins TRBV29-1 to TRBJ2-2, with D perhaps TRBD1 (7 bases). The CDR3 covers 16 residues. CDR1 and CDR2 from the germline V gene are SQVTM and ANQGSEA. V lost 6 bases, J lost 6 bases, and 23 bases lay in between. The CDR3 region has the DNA TGCAGCGTGGGGGGAACAGGGGCGTCGTCCGCCGGGGAGCTGTTTTTT. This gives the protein CSVGGTGASSAGELFF.

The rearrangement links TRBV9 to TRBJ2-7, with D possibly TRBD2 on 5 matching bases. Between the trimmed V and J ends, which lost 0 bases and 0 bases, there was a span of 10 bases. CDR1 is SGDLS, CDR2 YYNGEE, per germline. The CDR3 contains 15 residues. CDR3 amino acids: CASSVESGASYEQYF. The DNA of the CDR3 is TGTGCCAGCAGCGTAGAGAGCGGAGCCTCCTACGAGCAGTACTTC.

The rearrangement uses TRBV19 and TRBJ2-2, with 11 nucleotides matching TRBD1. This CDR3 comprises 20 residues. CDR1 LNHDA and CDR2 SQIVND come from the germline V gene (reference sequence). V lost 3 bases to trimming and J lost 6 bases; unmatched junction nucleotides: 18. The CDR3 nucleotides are TGTGCCAGTAGTATTAGGTTTTTATCACGGACAGGGGGCGTTGCCGGGGAGCTGTTTTTT. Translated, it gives CASSIRFLSRTGGVAGELFF.

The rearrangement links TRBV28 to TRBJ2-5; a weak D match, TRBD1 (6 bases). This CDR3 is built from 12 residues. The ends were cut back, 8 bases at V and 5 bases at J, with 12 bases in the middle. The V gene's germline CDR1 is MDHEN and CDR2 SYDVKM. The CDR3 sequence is CASGGRVETQYF. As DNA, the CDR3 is TGTGCCAGCGGGGGCAGGGTTGAGACCCAGTACTTC.

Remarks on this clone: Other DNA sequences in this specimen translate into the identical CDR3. This CDR3 reads CAISGQVNYGYTF. The CDR3 nucleotides read TGTGCCATCAGCGGACAGGTTAACTATGGCTACACCTTC. V and J are TRBV10-3 and TRBJ1-2, with 7 bases fitting TRBD1. Germline trimming cut 6 bases from V and 1 base from J; bases unmatched to any gene: 2. CDR1 and CDR2 (germline): ENHRY, SYGVKD. The CDR3 spans 13 residues.

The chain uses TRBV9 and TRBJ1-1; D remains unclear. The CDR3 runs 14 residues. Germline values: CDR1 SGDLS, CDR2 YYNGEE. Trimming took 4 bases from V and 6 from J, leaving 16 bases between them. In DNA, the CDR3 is TGTGCCAGCAGCCCAAATGTTGGGGTCTCTGAAGCTTTCTTT. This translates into CASSPNVGVSEAFF.

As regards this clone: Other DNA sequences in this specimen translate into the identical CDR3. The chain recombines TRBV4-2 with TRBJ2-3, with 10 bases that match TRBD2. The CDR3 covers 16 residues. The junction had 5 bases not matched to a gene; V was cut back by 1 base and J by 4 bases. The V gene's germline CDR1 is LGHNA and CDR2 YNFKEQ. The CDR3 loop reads CASSQVVAGGPDTQYF. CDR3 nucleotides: TGTGCCAGCAGCCAAGTGGTAGCGGGAGGCCCAGATACGCAGTATTTT.

CDR3 sequence (DNA): TGTGCCAGCAGCTTAAGGGAGCGGAGCTCCTACGAGCAGTACTTC. Translating it yields CASSLRERSSYEQYF. V usage is TRBV11-1 and J usage is TRBJ2-7, with D possibly being TRBD2 (5 bases). Trimming took 2 bases from V and 0 from J, leaving 11 bases between them. Germline CDR1 reads SGHAT; CDR2 reads FQDESV (reference sequence). The CDR3 spans 15 residues.

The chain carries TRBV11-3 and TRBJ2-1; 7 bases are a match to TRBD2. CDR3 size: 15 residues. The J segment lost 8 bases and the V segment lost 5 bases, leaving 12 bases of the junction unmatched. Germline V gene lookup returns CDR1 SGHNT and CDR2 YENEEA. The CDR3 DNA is TGTGCCAGCAGCCCCAGGAGCGGGACCGTGGATGAGCAGTTCTTC. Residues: CASSPRSGTVDEQFF. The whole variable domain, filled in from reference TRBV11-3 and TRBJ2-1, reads EAGVVQSPRYKIIEKKQPVAFWCNPISGHNTLYWYLQNLGQGPELLIRYENEEAVDDSQLPKDRFSAERLKGVDSTLKIQPAELGDSAVYLCASSPRSGTVDEQFFGPGTRLTVL.

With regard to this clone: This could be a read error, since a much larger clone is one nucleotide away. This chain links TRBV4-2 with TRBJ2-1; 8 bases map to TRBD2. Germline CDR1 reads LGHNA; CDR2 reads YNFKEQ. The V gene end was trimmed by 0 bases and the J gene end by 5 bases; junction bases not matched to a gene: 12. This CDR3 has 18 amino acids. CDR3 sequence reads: CASSQDMGQREIDNEQFF. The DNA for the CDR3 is TGTGCCAGCAGCCAAGACATGGGTCAGCGGGAGATCGACAATGAGCAGTTCTTC.

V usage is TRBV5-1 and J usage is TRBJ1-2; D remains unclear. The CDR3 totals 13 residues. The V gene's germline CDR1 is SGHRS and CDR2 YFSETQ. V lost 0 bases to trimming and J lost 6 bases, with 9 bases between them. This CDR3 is CASSLGQDNGYTF. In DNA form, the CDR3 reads TGCGCCAGCAGCTTGGGGCAGGATAATGGCTACACCTTC.